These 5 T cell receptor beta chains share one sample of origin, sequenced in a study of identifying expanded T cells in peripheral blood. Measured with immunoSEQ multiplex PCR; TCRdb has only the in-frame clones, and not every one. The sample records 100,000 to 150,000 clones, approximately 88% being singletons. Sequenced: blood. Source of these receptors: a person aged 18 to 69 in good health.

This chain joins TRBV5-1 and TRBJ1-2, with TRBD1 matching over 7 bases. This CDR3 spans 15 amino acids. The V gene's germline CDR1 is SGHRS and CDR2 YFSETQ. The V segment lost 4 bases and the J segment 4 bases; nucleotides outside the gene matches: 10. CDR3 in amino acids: CASSSGQVRSYGYTF. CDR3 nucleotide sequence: TGCGCCAGCAGCAGCGGACAGGTTAGATCCTATGGCTACACCTTC. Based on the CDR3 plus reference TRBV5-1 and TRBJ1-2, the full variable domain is KAGVTQTPRYLIKTRGQQVTLSCSPISGHRSVSWYQQTPGQGLQFLFEYFSETQRNKGNFPGRFSGRQFSNSRSEMNVSTLELGDSALYLCASSSGQVRSYGYTFGSGTRLTVV.

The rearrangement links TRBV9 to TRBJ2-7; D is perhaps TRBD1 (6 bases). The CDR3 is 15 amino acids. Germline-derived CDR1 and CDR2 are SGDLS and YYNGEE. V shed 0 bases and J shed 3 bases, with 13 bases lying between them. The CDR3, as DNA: TGTGCCAGCAGCGTAGGAGGGGACACAGGCTACGAGCAGTACTTC. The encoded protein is CASSVGGDTGYEQYF.

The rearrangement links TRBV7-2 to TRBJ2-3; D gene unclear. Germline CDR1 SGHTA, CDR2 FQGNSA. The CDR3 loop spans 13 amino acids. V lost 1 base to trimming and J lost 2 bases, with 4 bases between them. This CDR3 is CASSLDITDTQYF. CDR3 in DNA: TGTGCCAGCAGCTTAGACATCACAGATACGCAGTATTTT.

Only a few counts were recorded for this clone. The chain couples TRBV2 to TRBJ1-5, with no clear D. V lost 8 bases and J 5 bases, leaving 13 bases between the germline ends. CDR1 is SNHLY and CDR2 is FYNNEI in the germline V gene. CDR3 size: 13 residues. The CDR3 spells CASLKGVDQPQHF. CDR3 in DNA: TGTGCCAGCCTAAAGGGCGTCGATCAGCCCCAGCATTTT.

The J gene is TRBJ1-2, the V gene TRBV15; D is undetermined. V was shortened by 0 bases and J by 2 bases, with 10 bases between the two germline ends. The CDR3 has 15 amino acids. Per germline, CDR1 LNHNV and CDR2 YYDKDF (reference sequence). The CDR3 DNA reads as TGTGCCACCAGCAGAGACCCTTTATCCAACTATGGCTACACCTTC. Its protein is CATSRDPLSNYGYTF.